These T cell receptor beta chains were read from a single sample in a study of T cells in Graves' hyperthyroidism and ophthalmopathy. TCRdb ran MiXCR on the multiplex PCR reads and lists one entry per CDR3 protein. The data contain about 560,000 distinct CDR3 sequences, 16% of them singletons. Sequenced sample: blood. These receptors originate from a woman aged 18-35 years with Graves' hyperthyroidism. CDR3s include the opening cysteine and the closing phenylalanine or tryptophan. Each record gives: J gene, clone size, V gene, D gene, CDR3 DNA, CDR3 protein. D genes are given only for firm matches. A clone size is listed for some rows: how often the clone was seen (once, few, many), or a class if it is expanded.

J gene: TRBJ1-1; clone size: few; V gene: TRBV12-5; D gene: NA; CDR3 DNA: TGTGCTAGTGGTTTGCTTCGAACATTTGGGGCTGAAGCTTTCTTT; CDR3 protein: CASGLLRTFGAEAFF
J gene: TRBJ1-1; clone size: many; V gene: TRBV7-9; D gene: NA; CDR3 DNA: TGTGCCAGCAGCGGCGACATGTCCCTGAACACTGAAGCTTTCTTT; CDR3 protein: CASSGDMSLNTEAFF
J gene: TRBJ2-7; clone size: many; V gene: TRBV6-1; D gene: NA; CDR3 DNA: TGTGCCAGCATTTTTGACCCAGTAGCAATCTCGGACGAGCAGTACTTC; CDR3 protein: CASIFDPVAISDEQYF
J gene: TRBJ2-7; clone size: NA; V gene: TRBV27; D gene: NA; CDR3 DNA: TGTGCCAGCAGTTTAGCCGCAGCTACTATCCACGAGCAGTACTTC; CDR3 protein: CASSLAAATIHEQYF
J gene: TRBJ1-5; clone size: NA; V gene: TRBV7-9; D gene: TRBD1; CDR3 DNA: TGTGCCAGCAGCCGGAGCGGACAGGGGTCAAAACAGCCCCAGCATTTT; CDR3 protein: CASSRSGQGSKQPQHF
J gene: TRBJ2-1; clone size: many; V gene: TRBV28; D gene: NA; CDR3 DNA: TGTGCCAGCAGTTCCACCGGGACAACCTACAATGAGCAGTTCTTC; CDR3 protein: CASSSTGTTYNEQFF
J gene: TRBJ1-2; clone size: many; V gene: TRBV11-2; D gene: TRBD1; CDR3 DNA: TGTGCCAGCAGCCAAGTGCACAGGGACAGGGGGCGTTATGGCTACACCTTC; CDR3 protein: CASSQVHRDRGRYGYTF
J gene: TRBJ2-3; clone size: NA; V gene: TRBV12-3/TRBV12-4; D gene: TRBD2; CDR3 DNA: TGTGCCAGCAGTTTAGGACTAGCGGGGTCCCATACGCAGTATTTT; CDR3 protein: CASSLGLAGSHTQYF
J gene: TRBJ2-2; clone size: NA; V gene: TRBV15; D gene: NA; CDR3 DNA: TGTGCCACCAGCAGAGGATGGGACCACCTCACCGGGGAGCTGTTTTTT; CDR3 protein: CATSRGWDHLTGELFF
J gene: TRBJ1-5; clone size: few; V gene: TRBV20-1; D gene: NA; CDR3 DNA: TGCAGTGCTAGGGGTCAGAATAGCAATCAGCCCCAGCATTTT; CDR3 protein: CSARGQNSNQPQHF
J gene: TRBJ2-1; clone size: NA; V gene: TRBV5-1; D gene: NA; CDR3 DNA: TGCGCCAGCAGCTTTTCTCGGGAGCAGTTCTTC; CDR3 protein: CASSFSREQFF
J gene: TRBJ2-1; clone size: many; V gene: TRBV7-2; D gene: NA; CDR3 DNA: TGTGCCAGCAGCTTGGTTAGCGTGGGTGAGCAGTTCTTC; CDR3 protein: CASSLVSVGEQFF
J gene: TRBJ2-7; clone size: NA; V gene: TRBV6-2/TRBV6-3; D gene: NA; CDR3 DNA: TGTGCCAGCAGTTGGGACTCAAGCTCCTACGAGCAGTACTTC; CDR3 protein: CASSWDSSSYEQYF
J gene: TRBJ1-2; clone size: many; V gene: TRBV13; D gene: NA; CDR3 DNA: TGTGCCAGCAGCTTCCAGGGTTATGGCTACACCTTC; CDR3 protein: CASSFQGYGYTF
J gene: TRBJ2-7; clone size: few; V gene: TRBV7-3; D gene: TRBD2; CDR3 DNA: TGTGCCAGCAGCTTATATAAAGCGGGGGGAACCTACGAGCAGTACTTC; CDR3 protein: CASSLYKAGGTYEQYF
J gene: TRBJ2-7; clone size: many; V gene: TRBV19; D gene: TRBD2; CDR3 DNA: TGTGCCAGTAGTCGATGGGGACTAGCGGGAGGGCCCTCCTACGAGCAGTACTTC; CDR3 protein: CASSRWGLAGGPSYEQYF
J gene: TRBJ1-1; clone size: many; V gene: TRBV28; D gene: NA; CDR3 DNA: TGTGCCAGCAGCCCTGGACGGGGAACTGAAGCTTTCTTT; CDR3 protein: CASSPGRGTEAFF
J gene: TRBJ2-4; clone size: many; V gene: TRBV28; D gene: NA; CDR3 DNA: TGTGCCAGCAGTTTGCGCGGAGCCAAAAACATTCAGTACTTC; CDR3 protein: CASSLRGAKNIQYF
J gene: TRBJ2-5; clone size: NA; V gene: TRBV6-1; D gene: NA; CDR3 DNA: TGTGCCACCTTACTAGCCCCAGGGGAGACCCAGTACTTC; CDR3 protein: CATLLAPGETQYF
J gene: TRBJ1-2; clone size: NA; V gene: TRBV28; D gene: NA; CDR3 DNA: TGTGCCAGCCTAGGGGGGCCACAATATCACTATGGCTACACCTTC; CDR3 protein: CASLGGPQYHYGYTF
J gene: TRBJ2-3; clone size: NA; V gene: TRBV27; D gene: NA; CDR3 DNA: TGTGCCAGCAGATGGGCTAACACAGATACGCAGTATTTT; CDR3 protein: CASRWANTDTQYF
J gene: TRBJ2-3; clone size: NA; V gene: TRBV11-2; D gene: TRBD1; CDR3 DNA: TGTGCCAGTACCACCCCCCACGGACAGGGCACAGATACGCAGTATTTT; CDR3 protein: CASTTPHGQGTDTQYF
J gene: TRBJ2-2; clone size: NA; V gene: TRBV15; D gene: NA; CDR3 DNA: TGTGCCACCAGCAGGGAAGGTCCCACCGGGGAGCTGTTTTTT; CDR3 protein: CATSREGPTGELFF
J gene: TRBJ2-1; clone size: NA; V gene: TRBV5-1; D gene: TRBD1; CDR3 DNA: TGCGCCAGCAGCTTGGGACAGGGGGTACAAGATGAGCAGTTCTTC; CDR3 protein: CASSLGQGVQDEQFF
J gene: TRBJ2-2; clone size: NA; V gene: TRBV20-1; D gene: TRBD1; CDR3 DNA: TGCAGTGCTAGAGCCCCCCGGGACAGGGGGCTCCTCACCGGGGAGCTGTTTTTT; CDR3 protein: CSARAPRDRGLLTGELFF
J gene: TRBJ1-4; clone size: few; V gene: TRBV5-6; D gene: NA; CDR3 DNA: TGTGCCAGCAGCTTACGCGTCAGCCCCGAAAAACTGTTTTTT; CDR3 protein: CASSLRVSPEKLFF
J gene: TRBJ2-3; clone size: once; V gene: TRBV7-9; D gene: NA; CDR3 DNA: TGTGCCAGCAGCGCATCCGGGCCTCAGGGCACAGATACGCAGTATTTT; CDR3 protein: CASSASGPQGTDTQYF
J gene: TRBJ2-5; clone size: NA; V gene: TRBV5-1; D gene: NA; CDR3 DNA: TGCGCCAGCTTTGCTACAGGGCAAGAGACCCAGTACTTC; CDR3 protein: CASFATGQETQYF
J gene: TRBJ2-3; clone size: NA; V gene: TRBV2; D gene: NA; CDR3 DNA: TGTGCCAGCAGGCGTAGCGCGGGCACAGATACGCAGTATTTT; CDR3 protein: CASRRSAGTDTQYF
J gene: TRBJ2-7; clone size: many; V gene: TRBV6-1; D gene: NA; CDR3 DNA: TGTGCCAGCTCGATGGGGGGGGGCCACGAGCAGTACTTC; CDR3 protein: CASSMGGGHEQYF
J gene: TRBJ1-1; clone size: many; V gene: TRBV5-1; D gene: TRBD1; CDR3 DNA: TGCGCCAGCAGCCTAGGGACAGGGGCCTACATGAACACTGAAGCTTTCTTT; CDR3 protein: CASSLGTGAYMNTEAFF
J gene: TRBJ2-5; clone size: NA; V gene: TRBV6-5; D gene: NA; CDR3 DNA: TGTGCCAGCAGTTACTTCGGCGGCAAAGAGACCCAGTACTTC; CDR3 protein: CASSYFGGKETQYF
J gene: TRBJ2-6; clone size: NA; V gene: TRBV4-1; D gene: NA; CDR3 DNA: TGCGCCAGCAGCCAAGTTTGGACCCCTGGGGCCAACGTCCTGACTTTC; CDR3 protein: CASSQVWTPGANVLTF
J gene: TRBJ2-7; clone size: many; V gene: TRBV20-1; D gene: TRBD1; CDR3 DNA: TGCAGTGCTAGACAAGCCGGGACAGCCGGGCAGTACTTC; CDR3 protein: CSARQAGTAGQYF
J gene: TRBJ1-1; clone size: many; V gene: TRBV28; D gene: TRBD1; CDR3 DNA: TGTGCCAGCATCCGACAGGGCAGTGACACTGAAGCTTTCTTT; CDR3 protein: CASIRQGSDTEAFF
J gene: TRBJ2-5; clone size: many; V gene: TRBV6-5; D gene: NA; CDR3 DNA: TGTGCCAGCAGTTACAAGTCCGGGGGCAAAGAGACCCAGTACTTC; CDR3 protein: CASSYKSGGKETQYF
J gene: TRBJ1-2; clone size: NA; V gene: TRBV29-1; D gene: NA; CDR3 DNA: TGCAGCGTTGAGGTTTTAGGGGCGGGCGGCTACACCTTC; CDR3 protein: CSVEVLGAGGYTF
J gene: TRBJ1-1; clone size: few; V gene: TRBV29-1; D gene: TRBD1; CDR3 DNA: TGCAGCGTTCCACAGGGGGCTACTGAAGCTTTCTTT; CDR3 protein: CSVPQGATEAFF
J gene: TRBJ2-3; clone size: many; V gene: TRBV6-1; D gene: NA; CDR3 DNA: TGTGCCAGCAGTTTCGGAAGTAGCGGAGATACGCAGTATTTT; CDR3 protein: CASSFGSSGDTQYF
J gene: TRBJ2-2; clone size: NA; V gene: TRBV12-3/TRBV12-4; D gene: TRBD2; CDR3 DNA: TGTGCCAGCAGCCTACTAGCGGACACCGGGGAGCTGTTTTTT; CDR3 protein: CASSLLADTGELFF
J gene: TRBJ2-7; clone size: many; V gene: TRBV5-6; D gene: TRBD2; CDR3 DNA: TGTGCCAGCAGCTTGGGTAGCGGGTACGAGCAGTACTTC; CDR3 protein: CASSLGSGYEQYF
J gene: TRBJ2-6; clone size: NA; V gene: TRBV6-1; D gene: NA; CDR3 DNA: TGTGCCAGCAGTTTAACAGCTAGCTCTGGGGCCAACGTCCTGACTTTC; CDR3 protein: CASSLTASSGANVLTF
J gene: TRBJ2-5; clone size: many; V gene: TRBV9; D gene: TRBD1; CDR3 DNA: TGTGCCAGCAGCGTAGCAGGGGGCGTACGGGAGACCCAGTACTTC; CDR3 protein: CASSVAGGVRETQYF
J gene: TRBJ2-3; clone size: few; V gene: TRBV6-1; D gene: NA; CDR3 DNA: TGTGCCAGCAGTGCGATCTCGGATACGCAGTATTTT; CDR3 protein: CASSAISDTQYF
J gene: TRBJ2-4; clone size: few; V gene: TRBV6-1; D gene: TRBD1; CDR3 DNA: TGTGCCAGCAGTGAACCTGCGGTTGACAGGGGAGTTTACAAAAACATTCAGTACTTC; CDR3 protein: CASSEPAVDRGVYKNIQYF
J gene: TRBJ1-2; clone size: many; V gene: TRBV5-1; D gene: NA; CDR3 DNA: TGCGCCAGCAGCGAACCGACAGTTTCGAGAGGCTACACCTTC; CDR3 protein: CASSEPTVSRGYTF
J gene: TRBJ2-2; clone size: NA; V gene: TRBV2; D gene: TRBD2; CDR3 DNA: TGTGCCAGCGGACTAGCGGGAGTCACCAGGGAGCTGTTTTTT; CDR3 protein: CASGLAGVTRELFF
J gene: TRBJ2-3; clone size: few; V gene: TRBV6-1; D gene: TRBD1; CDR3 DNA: TGTGCCAGCTGGACAGGGGTTAGCACAGATACGCAGTATTTT; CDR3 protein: CASWTGVSTDTQYF
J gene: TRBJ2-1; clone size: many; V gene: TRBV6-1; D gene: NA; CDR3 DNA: TGTGCCAGCAGTTACGGCCAGGGTAAAAATGAGCAGTTCTTC; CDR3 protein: CASSYGQGKNEQFF
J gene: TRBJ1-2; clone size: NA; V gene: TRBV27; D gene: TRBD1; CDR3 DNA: TGTGCCAGCAGTCCCGGGACAGGGGCCCGTGGCTACACCTTC; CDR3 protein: CASSPGTGARGYTF
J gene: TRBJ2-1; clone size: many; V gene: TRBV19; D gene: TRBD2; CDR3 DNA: TGTGCCAGTAGTTCTACGGGACTAGCGGGACCTAATAGCTCCTACAATGAGCAGTTCTTC; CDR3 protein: CASSSTGLAGPNSSYNEQFF
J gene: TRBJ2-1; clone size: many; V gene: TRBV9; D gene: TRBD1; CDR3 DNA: TGTGCCAGCAGCGTAGGACAGGGTCCCTACAATGAGCAGTTCTTC; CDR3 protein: CASSVGQGPYNEQFF
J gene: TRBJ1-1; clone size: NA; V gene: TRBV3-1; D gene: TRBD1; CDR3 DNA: TGTGCCAGCAGCCAAGAGGGACAGGGGGCACTCACTGAAGCTTTCTTT; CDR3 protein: CASSQEGQGALTEAFF
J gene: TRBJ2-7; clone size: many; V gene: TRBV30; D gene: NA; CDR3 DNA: TGTGCCTGGAGTGGGGGGGACTCCTACGAGCAGTACTTC; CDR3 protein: CAWSGGDSYEQYF
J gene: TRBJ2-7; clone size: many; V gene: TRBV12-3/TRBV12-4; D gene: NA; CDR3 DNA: TGTGCCAGCAGTCCAGTCCGGGACTCTTCCTACGAGCAGTACTTC; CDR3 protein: CASSPVRDSSYEQYF